This T cell receptor beta chain comes out of a study of blood T cell repertoires in COVID-19. The CDR3 has 15 residues. V shed 3 bases, J shed 1 base, and the junction held 5 bases outside the gene matches. Germline V gene sequence: CDR1 SGHVS, CDR2 FQNEAQ. Only in-frame clones appear in the TCRdb table, and some are missing; sequencing was by immunoSEQ multiplex PCR. Of 180,000 or so clones in the sample, around 86% were seen once. The rearrangement links TRBV7-8 to TRBJ2-5; TRBD1 agrees at 7 bases. The TCR originated in a man younger than 35 with acute or convalescent COVID-19. The sequenced sample consisted of peripheral blood. CDR3 residues: CASSFQQGTQETQYF. DNA for the CDR3: TGTGCCAGCAGCTTTCAACAGGGGACCCAAGAGACCCAGTACTTC.